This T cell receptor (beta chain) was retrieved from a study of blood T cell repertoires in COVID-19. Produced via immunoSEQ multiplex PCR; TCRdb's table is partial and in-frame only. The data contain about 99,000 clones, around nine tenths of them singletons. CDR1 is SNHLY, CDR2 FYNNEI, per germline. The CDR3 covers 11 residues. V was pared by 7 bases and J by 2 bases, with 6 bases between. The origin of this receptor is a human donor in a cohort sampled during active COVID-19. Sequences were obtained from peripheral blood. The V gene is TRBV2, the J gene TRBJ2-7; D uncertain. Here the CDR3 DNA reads TGTGCCAGCACTTCCGCCTACGAGCAGTACTTC. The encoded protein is CASTSAYEQYF.